These T cell receptor beta chains were read from a single sample in a study of OX40 agonist ivuxolimab in advanced cancers. Profiling relied on immunoSEQ multiplex PCR, and the TCRdb table lists in-frame clones only, not all of them. The sample contains about 48,000 clones, approximately 79% of which appear only once. The material was CD4+ or CD8+ T cells sorted from blood, obtained in a trial of the OX40 agonist ivuxolimab. All receptors come from an adult with an advanced solid tumor such as melanoma, head and neck, liver or kidney cancer. The CDR3 runs from the conserved cysteine through the conserved F or W.

>TRBV7-2
CASSPRQALSEQYF
>TRBV5-1
CASSPGLTNQPQHF
>TRBV28
CASIPTGTAILNTEAFF
>TRBV30
CAWSGVSEAFF
>TRBV6-5
CASSYTQVTNYGYTF
>TRBV6-1
CASIRSHSDTQYF
>TRBV5-6
CASSLYSLQGDHPF
>TRBV27
CASSLLGQGDYSNQPQHF
>TRBV7-8
CASSLKMGTEAFF
>TRBV4-1
CASSKAGGTATDTQYF
>TRBV28
CASSSPPGQVRYGYTF
>TRBV2
CASSSQNLNQPQHF
>TRBV28
CASSPRQGRTNQPQHF
>TRBV10-3
CAISDQRSGSSYNEQFF
>TRBV5-8
CASSLADLRQGASRAEAFF
>TRBV14
CASSQVGGRAGETQYF
>TRBV7-9
CASSLTSAGVNEQFF
>TRBV7-2
CASSSYIRDYEQYF
>TRBV5-6
CASSLEMLNTGELFF
>TRBV5-1
CASRTGRGGGETQYF
>TRBV7-2
CASSLEAGQGREQYF
>TRBV6-5
CASSTGYEQYF
>TRBV10-2
CATATGTGDFGGNTIYF
>TRBV4-3
CASSQTAGADSPLHF
>TRBV5-4
CASSLGAKGSYNEQFF
>TRBV5-4
CASNNRQFYGYTF
>TRBV7-7
CASSLGTGSNEQFF
>TRBV29-1
CSVLAGRVGAFF
>TRBV27
CASSRSGGTSYEQYF
>TRBV29-1
CSVAGRGATGELFF
>TRBV5-4
CASSLAGGKNSPLHF
>TRBV2
CASSKGQDYGYTF
>TRBV18
CASSPLQGLETYEQYF
>TRBV7-3
CASSPQDRYTGELFF
>TRBV28
CASSLGAMRTEAFF
>TRBV11-2
CASSLNSRRETQYF
>TRBV19
CASSITSIQETQYF
>TRBV6-5
CASSRQGNQPQHF
>TRBV5-8
CASSLVGSNEQFF
>TRBV27
CASAHRGLNTGELFF
>TRBV10-2
CASSDEGLPNSEAFF
>TRBV20-1
CSAREEDTQYF
>TRBV5-6
CASSLEGFPGASYEQYF
>TRBV19
CASSPRGQGTYEQYF
>TRBV7-8
CASSPTGVTDTQYF
>TRBV28
CASTNTDTQYF
>TRBV5-8
CTSSASRGGLPRTDTQYF
>TRBV5-1
CASSLGGTGRRYEQYF
>TRBV10-3
CAISLLAGGIDEQFF
>TRBV7-8
CASSLSGTYEQYF
>TRBV6-5
CASRQNLFNYGYTF
>TRBV6-5
CASTRDRGDGYTF
>TRBV9
CASSVDFPGQGSGELFF
>TRBV5-8
CASRLDYNEQFF